Sequencing of this T cell receptor (beta chain) was carried out in a study of cytomegalovirus exposure and HLA in healthy donors. The CDR3 runs 16 residues. Trimming left V 6 bases short and J 0 bases short, with 18 bases between. Primers: 60 Vbeta forward and 13 Jbeta reverse. Data came from immunoSEQ multiplex PCR; TCRdb stores just in-frame clones and leaves some out. The sample includes about 120,000 clones, 60% to 85% of them seen just once. This chain uses TRBV23-1 with TRBJ2-7; D is perhaps TRBD1 (7 bases). TRBV23-1 is an open reading frame, and its role is uncertain. The sequencing input was PBMCs. The TCR sequence derives from a woman aged 40 to 50 in good health and CMV-seropositive. The CDR3 loop reads CASRGPGGFSSYEQYF. CDR3 nucleotides: TGCGCCAGCAGGGGACCAGGGGGGTTCAGCTCCTACGAGCAGTACTTC.